The 17 T cell receptor beta chains below come from one sample, sequenced in a study of T cells in Graves' hyperthyroidism and ophthalmopathy. RNA transcripts yielded amplified TCR beta CDR3 regions. HTBI primers drove first-round RT-PCR of the TCR CDR3. From the multiplex PCR reads, TCRdb called clonotypes with MiXCR, one entry per CDR3 protein. This table holds hundreds of thousands of distinct CDR3 sequences, 14% found once. The sequenced sample consisted of blood. The receptor set was obtained from a woman younger than 35 with Graves' hyperthyroidism.

This clonotype was observed a handful of times. The rearrangement links TRBV5-1 to TRBJ2-3, with TRBD1 identical over 9 bases. J gave up 2 bases and V 4 bases, and 8 bases lay outside the gene matches. The germline V gene encodes CDR1 SGHRS and CDR2 YFSETQ. The length of the CDR3 is 16 residues. The CDR3 here is CASSPSWTGDTDTQYF. The CDR3, as DNA: TGCGCCAGCAGCCCGAGTTGGACAGGGGACACAGATACGCAGTATTTT.

The rearrangement joins TRBV2 to TRBJ1-3, with a weak D call TRBD1 (5 bases). The CDR3 has 17 amino acids. In germline, CDR1 is SNHLY, CDR2 FYNNEI. The V and J ends lost 2 bases and 2 bases respectively, with 16 bases between them. The CDR3 region is CASSERGGLTAGNTIYF. CDR3 in DNA: TGTGCCAGCAGTGAACGGGGGGGTTTGACTGCTGGAAACACCATATATTTT.

The rearrangement uses TRBV5-6 and TRBJ1-5; D remains unclear. Trimming stripped 1 base from V and 6 bases from J, with 17 bases between. The CDR3 extends over 16 amino acids. CDR1 is SGHDT and CDR2 is YYEEEE in the germline V gene. CDR3 DNA sequence: TGTGCCAGCAGCTTGTGGACCTTTACGGGAGTTCAGCCCCAGCATTTT. Translation: CASSLWTFTGVQPQHF.

This clonotype was picked up many times. The chain is built from TRBV12-3 or TRBV12-4 and TRBJ1-5; D unresolved. The CDR3 totals 13 residues. Trimming removed 2 bases at V and 4 bases at J, with 6 bases between. CDR3 residues: CASSLIGNQPQHF. DNA of the CDR3: TGTGCCAGCAGTTTAATAGGGAATCAGCCCCAGCATTTT.

The chain uses TRBV6-2 or TRBV6-3 and TRBJ2-7, with TRBD2 identical over 7 bases. The V gene end was trimmed by 1 base and the J gene end by 2 bases; junction bases not matched to a gene: 2. Germline V lookup: CDR1 MNHEY, CDR2 SVGEGT. This CDR3 region has 14 residues. CDR3 coding DNA: TGTGCCAGCAGTTACTATGCGGGGGCCTACGAGCAGTACTTC. This encodes CASSYYAGAYEQYF.

The chain links TRBV18 to TRBJ1-2; tentative D call: TRBD1 (5 bases). V lost 3 bases and J lost 4, with 15 bases in between. The CDR3 extends over 15 amino acids. The germline V gene has CDR1 KGHSH and CDR2 LQKENI. CDR3 loop: CASSPTMTDFYGYTF. DNA for the CDR3: TGTGCCAGCTCACCGACGATGACAGATTTCTATGGCTACACCTTC.

This clonotype was seen at least ten times. The chain combines TRBV28 with TRBJ1-1, with D perhaps TRBD1 (5 bases). This CDR3 spans 15 amino acids. The germline CDR1 and CDR2 sequences are MDHEN and SYDVKM. Trimming pared 7 bases from V and 5 bases from J, leaving 20 bases between. CDR3 amino acids: CASMEGAQMRTEAFF. The CDR3 nucleotides read TGTGCCAGCATGGAAGGGGCGCAGATGAGAACTGAAGCTTTCTTT.

The rearrangement uses TRBV11-1 and TRBJ2-7; unclear D gene. Between the trimmed V and J ends, which lost 5 bases and 2 bases, there was a span of 16 bases. CDR3 length: 15 amino acids. Looked up from germline, CDR1 is SGHAT and CDR2 is FQDESV (reference sequence). CDR3 nucleotide sequence: TGTGCCAGCAGCCCAACTCGCGGAAGGGCCTACGAGCAGTACTTC. Translated, it gives CASSPTRGRAYEQYF.

This clonotype was seen repeatedly, ten times or more. The V and J genes are TRBV18 and TRBJ2-3; no definite D call. CDR1 KGHSH and CDR2 LQKENI come from the germline V gene. This CDR3 has 15 amino acids. The ends were cut back, 3 bases at V and 0 bases at J, with 10 bases in the middle. The CDR3, as DNA: TGTGCCAGCTCACCCGCATCCTCTAGCACAGATACGCAGTATTTT. It encodes CASSPASSSTDTQYF.

This clonotype has just a few counts. The V and J genes are TRBV19 and TRBJ2-7, with TRBD2 identical over 8 bases. Per germline, CDR1 LNHDA and CDR2 SQIVND (reference sequence). Trimming removed 3 bases from V and 4 bases from J; junction bases left unmatched: 8. The CDR3 sequence is 15 residues long. As DNA, the CDR3 is TGTGCCAGTAGTATGGGGGCGGGAGGAGTTTACGAGCAGTACTTC. This codes for CASSMGAGGVYEQYF.

The rearrangement uses TRBV7-9 and TRBJ1-3; D may be TRBD1 (6 bases). The CDR3 sequence is 15 residues long. The V end was cut by 3 bases, the J end by 4 bases, with 13 bases between. Germline-derived CDR1 and CDR2 are SEHNR and FQNEAQ (reference sequence). Here the CDR3 reads CASSLRPGAGNTIYF. The CDR3 DNA follows: TGTGCCAGCAGCTTGAGACCAGGGGCGGGAAACACCATATATTTT.

The chain carries TRBV5-1 and TRBJ2-7, with no clear D. This CDR3 is built from 14 residues. The germline V gene encodes CDR1 SGHRS and CDR2 YFSETQ. The germline V and J ends were trimmed by 2 bases and 3 bases, with 12 bases remaining between them. The CDR3 DNA sequence: TGCGCCAGCAGCTTAACACCCTCACTCTACGAGCAGTACTTC. Protein product: CASSLTPSLYEQYF.

This clonotype appeared many times. The J gene is TRBJ1-2, the V gene TRBV28; D may be TRBD1 (5 bases). Looked up from germline, CDR1 is MDHEN and CDR2 is SYDVKM. Trimming cost V 7 bases and J 6 bases, with 15 bases left between them. CDR3 size: 13 residues. CDR3 sequence (DNA): TGTGCCAGCACCGACAGCAGGGAGCATGGCTACACCTTC. Residues: CASTDSREHGYTF.

At least ten counts were recorded for this clonotype. The gene calls are TRBV3-1 and TRBJ2-5; D not resolved. The CDR3 has 14 residues. The germline V gene has CDR1 LGHDT and CDR2 YNNKEL (reference sequence). V lost 1 base to trimming and J lost 1 base, with 7 bases between them. CDR3 residues: CASSQVLTQETQYF. DNA of the CDR3: TGTGCCAGCAGCCAAGTTCTGACCCAAGAGACCCAGTACTTC.

In its sample, this clonotype was seen many times. This sequence joins TRBV12-3 or TRBV12-4 and TRBJ2-1, with 11 bases that match TRBD2. The CDR3 contains 16 residues. Trimming took 4 bases from V and 5 from J; bases not matched to a gene: 7. CDR3 region: CASSWGGTSGNNEQFF. In DNA, the CDR3 is TGTGCCAGCAGTTGGGGCGGGACTAGCGGCAACAATGAGCAGTTCTTC.

This clonotype was observed at least ten times. V and J are TRBV30 and TRBJ1-4; no reliable D call. The CDR3 covers 13 residues. Germline V gene data show CDR1 as GTSNPN and CDR2 as SVGIG (reference sequence). V was clipped by 2 bases and J by 4 bases, with 8 bases between them. The CDR3 DNA is TGTGCCTGGAGTTTGGATTATAATGAAAAACTGTTTTTT. Translated, it gives CAWSLDYNEKLFF. Using reference TRBV30 and TRBJ1-4 for the parts outside the CDR3, the full variable domain is SQTIHQWPATLVQPVGSPLSLECTVEGTSNPNLYWYRQAAGRGLQLLFYSVGIGQISSEVPQNLSASRPQDRQFILSSKKLLLSDSGFYLCAWSLDYNEKLFFGSGTQLSVL.

This clonotype has at least ten counts. The rearrangement uses TRBV13 and TRBJ1-1, with 9 bases lining up with TRBD1. CDR1 is PRHDT and CDR2 is FYEKMQ in the germline V gene (reference sequence). The ends lost 2 bases at V and 3 bases at J; junction bases unmatched: 4. CDR3 length: 15 amino acids. CDR3 bases: TGTGCCAGCAGCTTACCCCGGGACAGGGACACTGAAGCTTTCTTT. Translation gives CASSLPRDRDTEAFF.